These 9 T cell receptor beta chains were all obtained from the same sample, sequenced in a study of T-cell memory formation after mild COVID-19. TCRdb passed the 5' RACE reads through MiXCR, listing each CDR3 protein once. There are 250,000 to 400,000 distinct CDR3 sequences in the sample; roughly an eighth occur only once, and 20% to 25% lies in the top ten. Sequencing was carried out using PBMCs or a T cell subset sorted from them (not recorded which). The receptors were gathered from a man younger than 35 who had mild COVID-19 (a few samples of this study predate the infection). Cell type and time point are not known.

This chain uses TRBV29-1 with TRBJ2-3; possibly TRBD2 for D (5 bases). CDR1 SQVTM and CDR2 ANQGSEA come from the germline V gene. V was trimmed by 0 bases and J by 0 bases, leaving 10 bases between them. This CDR3 comprises 15 residues. Here the CDR3 reads CSVEDRGLSTDTQYF. The CDR3 DNA follows: TGCAGCGTTGAAGATAGAGGACTCAGCACAGATACGCAGTATTTT.

This clonotype was seen many times. The CDR3 here is CASRRGGYTDTQYF. The CDR3 DNA follows: TGTGCCAGCAGACGAGGGGGGTACACAGATACGCAGTATTTT. This sequence joins TRBV12-3 or TRBV12-4 and TRBJ2-3; the D gene could be TRBD1 or TRBD2 (6 bases each). V dropped 6 bases and J dropped 2 bases, with 12 bases sitting between them. The CDR3 sequence is 14 residues long.

The chain employs TRBV20-1 and TRBJ2-7; a possible D gene is TRBD1 (6 bases). CDR3 size: 14 residues. The V end lost 3 bases, the J end lost 4 bases, and 16 bases lay between the germline ends. Germline-derived CDR1 and CDR2 are DFQATT and SNEGSKA (reference sequence). The CDR3 protein is CSARETGPRYEQYF. CDR3 nucleotide sequence: TGCAGTGCTAGGGAGACAGGTCCCCGGTACGAGCAGTACTTC.

This clonotype was detected ten times or more. The junction differs from germline at one of its ends, possibly a read error. The rearrangement joins TRBV7-2 to TRBJ2-1; D uncertain. The CDR3 length is 12 residues. Germline-derived CDR1 and CDR2 are SGHTA and FQGNSA. CDR3 nucleotides: TGCGCCAGCAGCTTGGGCCACAATGAGCAGTTCTTC. The encoded protein is CASSLGHNEQFF.

Only a few counts were recorded for this clonotype. Germline and junction disagree at one end, which may indicate a read error. The chain uses TRBV28 and TRBJ2-1, with D unclear. The CDR3 covers 15 residues. Germline V gene sequence: CDR1 MDHEN, CDR2 SYDVKM. The CDR3 DNA follows: TGTGCCAGCAGTTCCCCCCGAAAGTACCCCAATGAGCGGTTCTTC. It codes for CASSSPRKYPNERFF.

This clonotype appeared many times. This chain joins TRBV4-3 and TRBJ2-3, with D perhaps matching TRBD2 (6 bases). CDR3 length: 15 amino acids. V lost 1 base, J lost 1 base, and 9 bases lay in between. Per the germline V gene, CDR1 is LGHNA and CDR2 is YSLEER. CDR3 coding DNA: TGCGCCAGCAGCCAAGGGGGGGTGCGCACAGATACGCAGTATTTT. Amino acid sequence: CASSQGGVRTDTQYF.

The CDR3 bases are TGTGCCAGCAGCCAAGATCTTCGTGGTCGGGAAAAACTGTTTTTT. It specifies CASSQDLRGREKLFF. The chain carries TRBV4-2 and TRBJ1-4; no clear D. CDR1 and CDR2 (germline): LGHNA, YNFKEQ. V was pared by 0 bases and J by 8 bases, with 13 bases between. The CDR3 contains 15 residues.

The rearrangement links TRBV10-1 to TRBJ2-3; 7 bases match TRBD2. CDR3 size: 14 residues. Germline V gene data show CDR1 as WNHNN and CDR2 as SYGVQD (reference sequence). Trimming took 4 bases from V and 5 from J; bases not matched to a gene: 6. CDR3 DNA sequence: TGCGCCAGCAGTGGGGCGGGGGAGAGAGATACGCAGTATTTT. It translates to CASSGAGERDTQYF.

The sample holds a few counts of this clonotype. The chain has TRBV4-2 and TRBJ2-1; 10 bases fit TRBD2. Germline V CDR1 and CDR2: LGHNA, YNFKEQ. This CDR3 has 16 residues. V was pared by 4 bases and J by 5 bases, with 8 bases of the junction left unmatched. CDR3 DNA: TGTGCCAGCAGCCCACTAGCGGGGACAGAACACAATGAGCAGTTCTTC. Amino acid sequence: CASSPLAGTEHNEQFF.